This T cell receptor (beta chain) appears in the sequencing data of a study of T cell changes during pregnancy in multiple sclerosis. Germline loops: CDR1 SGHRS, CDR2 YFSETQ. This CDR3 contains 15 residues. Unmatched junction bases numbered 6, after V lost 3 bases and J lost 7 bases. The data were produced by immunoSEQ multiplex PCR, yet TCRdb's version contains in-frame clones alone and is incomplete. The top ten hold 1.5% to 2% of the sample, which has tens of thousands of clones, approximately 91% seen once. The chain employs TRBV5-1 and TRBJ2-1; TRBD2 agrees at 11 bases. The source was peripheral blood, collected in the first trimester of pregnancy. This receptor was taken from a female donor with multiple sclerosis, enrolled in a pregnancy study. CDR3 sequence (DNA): TGCGCCAGCAGCTCGACTAGCGGGATGGTAAATGAGCAGTTCTTC. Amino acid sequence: CASSSTSGMVNEQFF.